This T cell receptor beta chain stems from a study of T cell repertoires in cytomegalovirus infection. Of note for this clonotype: Antigen: not known.

MiXCR, run by TCRdb on the reads, gives a single entry per CDR3 protein. The data contain just under 500,000 distinct CDR3 sequences, 30% to 40% of them singletons. V lost 2 bases and J 2 bases, leaving 18 bases between the germline ends. CDR3 length equals 16 residues. Germline CDR1 reads DFQATT; CDR2 reads SNEGSKA (reference sequence). The receptor was isolated from a human donor in good health (CMV status not recorded). Some clones in this sample may be carry-over from other donors' samples. Here the sequenced sample was cultured PBMCs, taken from culture after CMV antigen stimulation. The chain recombines TRBV20-1 with TRBJ1-2; no clear D. CDR3: CSARTRTAGRNYGYTF. The CDR3 DNA is TGCAGTGCTAGAACTCGAACCGCCGGGAGAAACTATGGCTACACCTTC.